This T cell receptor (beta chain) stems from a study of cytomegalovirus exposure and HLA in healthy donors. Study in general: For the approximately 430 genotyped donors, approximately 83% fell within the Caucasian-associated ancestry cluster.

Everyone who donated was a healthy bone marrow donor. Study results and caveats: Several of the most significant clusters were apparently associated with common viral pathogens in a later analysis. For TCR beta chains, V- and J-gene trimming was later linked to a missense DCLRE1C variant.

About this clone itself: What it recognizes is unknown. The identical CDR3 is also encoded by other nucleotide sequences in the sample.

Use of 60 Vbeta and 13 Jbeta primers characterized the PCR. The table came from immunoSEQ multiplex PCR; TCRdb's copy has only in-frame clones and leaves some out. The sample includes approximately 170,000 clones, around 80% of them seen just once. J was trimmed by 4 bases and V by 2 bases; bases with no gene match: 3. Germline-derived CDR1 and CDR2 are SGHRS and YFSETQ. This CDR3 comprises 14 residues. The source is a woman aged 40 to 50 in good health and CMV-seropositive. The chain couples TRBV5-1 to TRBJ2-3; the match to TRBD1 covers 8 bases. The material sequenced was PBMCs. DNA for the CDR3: TGCGCCAGCAGCTTCGGACAGGGCGCAGATACGCAGTATTTT. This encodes CASSFGQGADTQYF. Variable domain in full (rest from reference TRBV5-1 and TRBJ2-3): KAGVTQTPRYLIKTRGQQVTLSCSPISGHRSVSWYQQTPGQGLQFLFEYFSETQRNKGNFPGRFSGRQFSNSRSEMNVSTLELGDSALYLCASSFGQGADTQYFGPGTRLTVL.